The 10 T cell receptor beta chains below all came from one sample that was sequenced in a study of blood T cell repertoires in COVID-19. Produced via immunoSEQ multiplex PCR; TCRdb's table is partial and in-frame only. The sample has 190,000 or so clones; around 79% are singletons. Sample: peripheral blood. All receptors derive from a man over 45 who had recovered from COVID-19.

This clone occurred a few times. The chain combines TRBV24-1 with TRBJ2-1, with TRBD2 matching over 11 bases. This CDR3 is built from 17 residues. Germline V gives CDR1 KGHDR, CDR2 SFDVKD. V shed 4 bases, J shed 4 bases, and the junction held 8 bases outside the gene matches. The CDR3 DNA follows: TGTGCCACCAGTGAAGTGGGGACTAGCGGAAAATACAATGAGCAGTTCTTC. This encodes CATSEVGTSGKYNEQFF.

In DNA form, the CDR3 reads TGTGCCAGCTCGTTTGACAGGGGCAATCAGCCCCAGCATTTT. Protein sequence: CASSFDRGNQPQHF. The chain has TRBV18 and TRBJ1-5, with TRBD1 matching over 7 bases. This CDR3 comprises 14 residues. With 6 bases clipped from V and 2 bases from J, the junction kept 4 bases outside the gene matches. In germline, CDR1 is KGHSH, CDR2 LQKENI.

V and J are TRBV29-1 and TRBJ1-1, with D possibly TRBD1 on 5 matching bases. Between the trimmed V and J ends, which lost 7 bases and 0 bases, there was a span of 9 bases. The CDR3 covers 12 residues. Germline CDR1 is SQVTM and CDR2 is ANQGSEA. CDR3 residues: CSGSTVNTEAFF. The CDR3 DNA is TGCAGCGGCTCGACAGTGAACACTGAAGCTTTCTTT.

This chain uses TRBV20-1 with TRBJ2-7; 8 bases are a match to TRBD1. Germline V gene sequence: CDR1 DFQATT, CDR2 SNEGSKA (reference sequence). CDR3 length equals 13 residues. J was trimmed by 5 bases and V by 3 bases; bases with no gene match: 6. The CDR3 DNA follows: TGCAGTGCTAGTAGAGGGACAGGAAACGAGCAGTACTTC. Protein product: CSASRGTGNEQYF.

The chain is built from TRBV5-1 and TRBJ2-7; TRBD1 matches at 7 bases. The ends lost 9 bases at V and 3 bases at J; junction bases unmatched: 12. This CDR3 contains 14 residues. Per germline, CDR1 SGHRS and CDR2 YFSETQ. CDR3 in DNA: TGCGCCACCTCCCCCGGGACAGAGAACTACGAGCAGTACTTC. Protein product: CATSPGTENYEQYF.

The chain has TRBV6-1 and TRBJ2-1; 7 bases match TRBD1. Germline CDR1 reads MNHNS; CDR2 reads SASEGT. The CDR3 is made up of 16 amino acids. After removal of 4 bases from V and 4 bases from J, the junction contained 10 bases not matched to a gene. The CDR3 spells CASSGGRDRNYNEQFF. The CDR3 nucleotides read TGTGCCAGCAGTGGGGGCCGGGACAGAAATTACAATGAGCAGTTCTTC.

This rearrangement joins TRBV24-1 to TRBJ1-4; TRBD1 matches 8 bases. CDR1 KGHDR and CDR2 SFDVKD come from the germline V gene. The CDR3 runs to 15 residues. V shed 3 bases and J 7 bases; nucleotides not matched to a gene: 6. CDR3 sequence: CATSDTGGDPEKLFF. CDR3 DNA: TGTGCCACCAGTGATACAGGGGGGGATCCTGAAAAACTGTTTTTT.

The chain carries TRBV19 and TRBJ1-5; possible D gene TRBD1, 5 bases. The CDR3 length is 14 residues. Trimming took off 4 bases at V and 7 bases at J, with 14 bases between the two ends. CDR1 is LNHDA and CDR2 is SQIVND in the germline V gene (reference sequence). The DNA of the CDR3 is TGTGCCAGTAGTAGGGCAGGGAATGGACAGCCCCAGCATTTT. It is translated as CASSRAGNGQPQHF.

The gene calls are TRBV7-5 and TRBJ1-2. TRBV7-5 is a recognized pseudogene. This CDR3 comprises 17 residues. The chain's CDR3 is CVRSLWGRPGVNYGYTF. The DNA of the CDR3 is TGTGTCAGAAGCTTATGGGGCAGACCGGGGGTAAACTATGGCTACACCTTC.

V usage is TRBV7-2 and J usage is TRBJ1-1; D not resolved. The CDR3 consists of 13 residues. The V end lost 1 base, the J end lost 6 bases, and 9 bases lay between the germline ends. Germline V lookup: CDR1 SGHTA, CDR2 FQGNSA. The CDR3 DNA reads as TGTGCCAGCAGCTTAGGAGGCGCACCTGAAGCTTTCTTT. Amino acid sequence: CASSLGGAPEAFF.